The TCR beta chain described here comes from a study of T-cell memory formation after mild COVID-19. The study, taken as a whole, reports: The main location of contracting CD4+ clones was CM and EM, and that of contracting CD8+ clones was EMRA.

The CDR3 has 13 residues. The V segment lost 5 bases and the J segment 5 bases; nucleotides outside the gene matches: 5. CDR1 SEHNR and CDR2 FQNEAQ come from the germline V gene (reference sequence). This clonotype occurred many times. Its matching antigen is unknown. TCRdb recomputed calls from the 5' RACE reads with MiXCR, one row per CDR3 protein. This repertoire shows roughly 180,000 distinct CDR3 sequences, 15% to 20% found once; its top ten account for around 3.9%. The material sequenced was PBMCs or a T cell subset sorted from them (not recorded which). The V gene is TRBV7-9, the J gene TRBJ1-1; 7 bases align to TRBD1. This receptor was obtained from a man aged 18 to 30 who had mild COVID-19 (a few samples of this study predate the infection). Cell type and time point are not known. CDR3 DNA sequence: TGTGCCAGCAGCGCGCAGGGGGAAACTGAAGCTTTCTTT. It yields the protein CASSAQGETEAFF.